The 32 T cell receptor beta chains presented below share a single source sample, sequenced in a study of blood T cell repertoires in COVID-19. Method: immunoSEQ multiplex PCR; TCRdb's copy keeps in-frame clones and lacks some. The data hold tens of thousands of clones, with around 85% observed a single time. The sequencing sample was made of peripheral blood. The receptors here all came from a human donor in a cohort sampled during active COVID-19.

The chain is built from TRBV10-1 and TRBJ2-3; 7 bases map to TRBD1. The V segment lost 6 bases and the J segment 3 bases; nucleotides outside the gene matches: 9. The CDR3 is made up of 15 amino acids. CDR1 WNHNN and CDR2 SYGVQD come from the germline V gene (reference sequence). The CDR3 DNA reads as TGCGCCAGCAGGATGACAGGGAGTAAAACAGATACGCAGTATTTT. It specifies CASRMTGSKTDTQYF.

The chain combines TRBV19 with TRBJ1-1; 7 bases fit TRBD1. This CDR3 has 15 amino acids. Trimming removed 6 bases from V and 10 bases from J; junction bases left unmatched: 17. The germline V gene encodes CDR1 LNHDA and CDR2 SQIVND (reference sequence). The CDR3: CASSPENQGERGAFF. The CDR3 region has the DNA TGTGCCAGTAGCCCCGAGAATCAGGGGGAGCGTGGAGCTTTCTTT.

The chain is built from TRBV20-1 and TRBJ2-7, with 9 bases matching TRBD2. V lost 3 bases to trimming and J lost 4 bases; unmatched junction nucleotides: 4. This CDR3 spans 13 amino acids. From germline, CDR1 is DFQATT and CDR2 SNEGSKA (reference sequence). CDR3 DNA: TGCAGTGCTAGTAGCGGGAGTGGGTACGAGCAGTACTTC. Translated, it gives CSASSGSGYEQYF.

In this sample, this clone turned up a few times. The chain combines TRBV15 with TRBJ1-4, with D maybe TRBD1 (5 bases). Germline CDR1 and CDR2: LNHNV and YYDKDF (reference sequence). There are 15 residues in the CDR3. V lost 0 bases and J lost 7, with 12 bases in between. The CDR3 here is CATSRDRRAVEKLFF. The CDR3 DNA sequence: TGTGCCACCAGCAGAGATCGCAGGGCTGTTGAAAAACTGTTTTTT.

The chain joins TRBV30 to TRBJ1-4, with D perhaps TRBD1 (5 bases). This CDR3 has 14 amino acids. V lost 4 bases to trimming and J lost 5 bases, with 14 bases between them. CDR1 GTSNPN and CDR2 SVGIG come from the germline V gene (reference sequence). This CDR3 reads CAWTAGTVNEKLFF. DNA of the CDR3: TGTGCCTGGACCGCCGGGACTGTCAATGAAAAACTGTTTTTT.

The rearrangement joins TRBV30 to TRBJ2-7; 11 nucleotides match TRBD2. Germline loops: CDR1 GTSNPN, CDR2 SVGIG (reference sequence). This CDR3 spans 15 amino acids. V trimming: 2 bases; J trimming: 5 bases; junction bases outside the gene matches: 8. This CDR3 reads CAWSHDLTSGDEQYF. For the CDR3, the DNA is TGTGCCTGGAGTCATGATCTGACTAGCGGGGACGAGCAGTACTTC. Supplemented by reference TRBV30 and TRBJ2-7, the full variable domain reads SQTIHQWPATLVQPVGSPLSLECTVEGTSNPNLYWYRQAAGRGLQLLFYSVGIGQISSEVPQNLSASRPQDRQFILSSKKLLLSDSGFYLCAWSHDLTSGDEQYFGPGTRLTVT.

The V and J genes are TRBV7-2 and TRBJ2-5; 11 bases map to TRBD2. With 1 base clipped from V and 5 bases from J, the junction kept 15 bases outside the gene matches. The CDR3 loop spans 19 amino acids. Germline V gives CDR1 SGHTA, CDR2 FQGNSA. CDR3 protein: CASSLGVVAGGRSGETQYF. The CDR3 DNA reads as TGTGCCAGCAGCTTAGGGGTCGTAGCGGGAGGGAGGAGTGGTGAGACCCAGTACTTC.

This clone was counted once. The chain combines TRBV21-1 with TRBJ2-7; the DNA was not compared with TRBD1, the D call given in the table. TRBV21-1 is a listed pseudogene. The CDR3 loop spans 13 amino acids. CDR3 DNA sequence: TGTGCCGGGTTACAGGGGGCCGACTACGAGCAGTACTTC. This encodes CAGLQGADYEQYF.

The J gene is TRBJ2-5, the V gene TRBV5-4, with 7 bases matching TRBD2. The V gene end was trimmed by 0 bases and the J gene end by 0 bases; junction bases not matched to a gene: 8. CDR1 SGHNT and CDR2 YYREEE come from the germline V gene (reference sequence). The CDR3 consists of 17 residues. The CDR3 region is CASSLVGLAAYQETQYF. The CDR3 DNA reads TGTGCCAGCAGCTTGGTGGGGCTAGCGGCGTACCAAGAGACCCAGTACTTC.

The genes are TRBV27 and TRBJ2-1; the match to TRBD2 covers 13 bases. Germline values: CDR1 MNHEY, CDR2 SMNVEV (reference sequence). The ends lost 4 bases at V and 4 bases at J; junction bases unmatched: 4. The CDR3 loop spans 16 amino acids. In nucleotides, the CDR3 is TGTGCCAGCAGTTCCGGGACTAGCGGGAAGTACAATGAGCAGTTCTTC. It is translated as CASSSGTSGKYNEQFF.

The genes are TRBV9 and TRBJ2-3, with 9 positions matching TRBD2. V was pared by 0 bases and J by 0 bases, with 8 bases of the junction left unmatched. The germline gives CDR1 SGDLS, CDR2 YYNGEE. The CDR3 is 18 amino acids. The CDR3 nucleotides read TGTGCCAGCAGCGTAGACCCTAGCGGGAAAATGAGCACAGATACGCAGTATTTT. Its translation: CASSVDPSGKMSTDTQYF.

This clone has a handful of counts. J is TRBJ1-1 and V is TRBV28; 8 bases are a match to TRBD1. The V segment lost 5 bases and the J segment 1 base; nucleotides outside the gene matches: 12. CDR1 MDHEN and CDR2 SYDVKM come from the germline V gene. The CDR3 covers 17 residues. The CDR3 sequence: CASSLDPPGTGNTEAFF. CDR3 nucleotides: TGTGCCAGCAGTCTTGACCCACCCGGGACAGGGAACACTGAAGCTTTCTTT.

V is TRBV2 and J is TRBJ2-5; a weak D match, TRBD2 (6 bases). The germline CDR1 and CDR2 sequences are SNHLY and FYNNEI. Trimming removed 9 bases at V and 5 bases at J, with 22 bases between. The CDR3 spans 15 residues. The CDR3 sequence is CASSSSGRVVETQYF. CDR3 in DNA: TGTGCCAGTTCAAGTAGCGGTAGAGTAGTGGAGACCCAGTACTTC.

A few counts support this clone. The chain recombines TRBV18 with TRBJ2-1; 8 bases match TRBD2. Germline assignment: CDR1 KGHSH and CDR2 LQKENI. J lost 2 bases, V lost 0 bases, and 3 bases had no gene match. The CDR3 is 16 residues long. This CDR3 reads CASSPPGREAYNEQFF. The DNA of the CDR3 is TGTGCCAGCTCACCACCGGGGCGGGAGGCCTACAATGAGCAGTTCTTC.

This sequence joins TRBV5-1 and TRBJ2-1; 14 bases match TRBD2. This CDR3 spans 15 amino acids. Germline V gene lookup returns CDR1 SGHRS and CDR2 YFSETQ. V shed 5 bases and J 8 bases; nucleotides not matched to a gene: 6. As DNA, the CDR3 is TGCGCCAGCAGGTCCGGGACTAGCGGGAGATATGAGCAGTTCTTC. Translating gives CASRSGTSGRYEQFF.

V is TRBV14 and J is TRBJ1-1, with 8 positions matching TRBD1. V shed 4 bases, J shed 2 bases, and the junction held 9 bases outside the gene matches. Looked up from germline, CDR1 is SGHDN and CDR2 is FVKESK. This CDR3 is 16 amino acids long. The CDR3 DNA reads as TGTGCCAGCAGCCGCTCAGACAGGGGACTAAACACTGAAGCTTTCTTT. Its protein product is CASSRSDRGLNTEAFF.

The rearrangement uses TRBV15 and TRBJ2-5; the match to TRBD2 covers 11 bases. This CDR3 has 18 amino acids. The germline V gene encodes CDR1 LNHNV and CDR2 YYDKDF (reference sequence). The junction had 12 bases not matched to a gene; V was cut back by 1 base and J by 5 bases. This CDR3 is CATSRGLGLAGGRETQYF. DNA for the CDR3: TGTGCCACCAGCAGAGGATTAGGGCTAGCGGGAGGCAGGGAGACCCAGTACTTC.

The rearrangement uses TRBV10-3 and TRBJ1-5, with 8 bases that match TRBD1. Germline V gene data show CDR1 as ENHRY and CDR2 as SYGVKD. V lost 6 bases to trimming and J lost 5 bases; unmatched junction nucleotides: 3. The CDR3 runs to 13 residues. This CDR3 is CAISGQGDQPQHF. In DNA, the CDR3 is TGTGCCATCAGCGGACAGGGAGATCAGCCCCAGCATTTT.

The chain couples TRBV6-2 or TRBV6-3 to TRBJ1-2; D may be TRBD1 (5 bases). Germline V gene lookup returns CDR1 MNHEY and CDR2 SVGEGT. The V end was cut by 5 bases, the J end by 0 bases, with 13 bases between. The CDR3 is 15 residues long. The CDR3 region is CASSDETTANYGYTF. CDR3 bases: TGTGCCAGCAGTGACGAGACGACAGCTAACTATGGCTACACCTTC.

The CDR3 spells CASSPSGSPAGELFF. The CDR3 DNA follows: TGTGCCAGCAGCCCTAGCGGGAGCCCTGCCGGGGAGCTGTTTTTT. The rearrangement joins TRBV5-6 to TRBJ2-2; TRBD2 matches 10 bases. Germline-derived CDR1 and CDR2 are SGHDT and YYEEEE. Losses at the gene ends were 4 bases for V and 6 bases for J; bases not matched to a gene: 6. The CDR3 covers 15 residues.

The CDR3 loop reads CASTKGGQTGRYEQFF. In DNA form, the CDR3 reads TGTGCCAGCACCAAAGGGGGCCAAACAGGGAGATATGAGCAGTTCTTC. The chain combines TRBV2 with TRBJ2-1; 7 bases fit TRBD1. V lost 7 bases and J lost 8; bases outside the gene matches: 17. CDR1 is SNHLY, CDR2 FYNNEI, per germline. The CDR3 runs 16 residues.

This clone appeared once. The chain employs TRBV29-1 and TRBJ2-4, with D perhaps matching TRBD1 (7 bases). The CDR3 consists of 16 residues. Germline V CDR1 and CDR2: SQVTM, ANQGSEA. The V end was cut by 6 bases, the J end by 0 bases, with 18 bases between. The CDR3 region is CSVREERTGAKNIQYF. The CDR3 region has the DNA TGCAGCGTCAGGGAGGAGAGGACAGGAGCCAAAAACATTCAGTACTTC.

This chain uses TRBV5-1 with TRBJ2-1; 9 nucleotides align to TRBD1. This CDR3 contains 16 residues. V lost 4 bases and J lost 1; bases outside the gene matches: 6. Germline loops: CDR1 SGHRS, CDR2 YFSETQ. CDR3 loop: CASSTRQGGSYNEQFF. Written as DNA, the CDR3 is TGCGCCAGCAGCACAAGACAGGGGGGATCCTACAATGAGCAGTTCTTC.

The chain is built from TRBV5-1 and TRBJ2-7; possibly TRBD1 for D (6 bases). V was cut by 1 base and J by 6 bases, with 11 bases left in between. Germline CDR1 reads SGHRS; CDR2 reads YFSETQ. The CDR3 is made up of 13 amino acids. The CDR3 coding sequence is TGCGCCAGCAGCTTGTTGGGGGCGGGCGAGCAGTACTTC. Amino acid sequence: CASSLLGAGEQYF.

This sequence joins TRBV19 and TRBJ2-7; D gene ambiguous. V dropped 5 bases and J dropped 7 bases, with 12 bases sitting between them. The germline V gene has CDR1 LNHDA and CDR2 SQIVND (reference sequence). The CDR3 spans 12 residues. The CDR3 sequence is CASSSPGREQYF. CDR3 in DNA: TGTGCCAGTAGTTCCCCGGGTCGGGAGCAGTACTTC.

The chain recombines TRBV24-1 with TRBJ1-1, with 9 positions matching TRBD1. Germline V gene lookup returns CDR1 KGHDR and CDR2 SFDVKD. Trimming cost V 4 bases and J 0 bases; bases outside gene matches: 5. This CDR3 comprises 16 residues. For the CDR3, the DNA is TGTGCCACCAGTGAGGGGGGACAGGGCCTGAACACTGAAGCTTTCTTT. Translated: CATSEGGQGLNTEAFF.

Relative to its sample, this clone is medium-sized. The chain combines TRBV7-8 with TRBJ1-2; possibly TRBD1 for D (5 bases). The CDR3 has 13 amino acids. Trimming stripped 6 bases from V and 2 bases from J, with 10 bases between. From germline, CDR1 is SGHVS and CDR2 FQNEAQ. As DNA, the CDR3 is TGTGCCAGCAGGGGGCAGACCAACTATGGCTACACCTTC. It translates to CASRGQTNYGYTF.

J is TRBJ2-7 and V is TRBV6-1; D unclear. The V end was cut by 1 base, the J end by 5 bases, with 12 bases between. This CDR3 comprises 14 residues. Per germline, CDR1 MNHNS and CDR2 SASEGT. CDR3 loop: CASSEETRSHEQYF. The CDR3 nucleotides are TGTGCCAGCAGTGAAGAGACGAGGTCCCACGAGCAGTACTTC.

The J gene is TRBJ2-5, the V gene TRBV7-9, with D perhaps TRBD1 (6 bases). V lost 5 bases and J 1 base, leaving 11 bases between the germline ends. Germline CDR1 SEHNR, CDR2 FQNEAQ (reference sequence). The CDR3 extends over 14 amino acids. The CDR3 nucleotides read TGTGCCAGCAGCCCCGACAGGTCCCAAGAGACCCAGTACTTC. Protein: CASSPDRSQETQYF.

V usage is TRBV5-6 and J usage is TRBJ1-4; the D gene is possibly TRBD1 (6 bases). CDR3 length: 15 residues. The V end lost 1 base, the J end lost 0 bases, and 7 bases lay between the germline ends. Germline V gene data show CDR1 as SGHDT and CDR2 as YYEEEE. In DNA form, the CDR3 reads TGTGCCAGCAGCTTGTCAGGGGCAACTAATGAAAAACTGTTTTTT. It yields the protein CASSLSGATNEKLFF.

The rearrangement uses TRBV12-3 or TRBV12-4 and TRBJ1-1; perhaps TRBD1 as D (6 bases). V was trimmed by 8 bases and J by 4 bases, leaving 8 bases between them. CDR3 length: 11 residues. As DNA, the CDR3 is TGTGCCAGCGTCAGGGGCACTGAAGCTTTCTTT. As protein: CASVRGTEAFF.

J is TRBJ2-3 and V is TRBV12-3 or TRBV12-4, with D unclear. Trimming cost V 6 bases and J 1 base, with 5 bases left between them. The CDR3 consists of 12 residues. CDR3 sequence reads: CASSLRTDTQYF. For the CDR3, the DNA is TGTGCCAGCAGCCTACGCACAGATACGCAGTATTTT.